A selection of T cell receptor beta chains follows, all from one sample in a study of control samples from healthy donors and cancer patients. Here immunoSEQ multiplex PCR was the method, and the copy in TCRdb shows in-frame clones only, minus some. The data hold 130,000 or so clones, with around 87% observed a single time. Material: blood. The receptors stem from a man aged 35-49 years in good health. Each CDR3 is given with its conserved first and last residue. D genes are given only for firm matches. Size tells how often a clone was seen (once, few, many) or the class of an expanded clone, and some rows leave it out.

TRBJ2-3 TRBV30 NA NA TGTGCCGGGGGGCGGTTTAGCACAGATACGCAGTATTTT CAGGRFSTDTQYF
TRBJ2-7 TRBV5-5 NA NA TGTGCCAGCAGCTTGGGACTTCAGCTGCAGTACTTC CASSLGLQLQYF
TRBJ2-7 TRBV11-3 NA NA TGTGCCAGCAGCTTAGGTGGGGTAAGCTCCTACGAGCAGTACTTC CASSLGGVSSYEQYF
TRBJ2-7 TRBV11-3 NA NA TGTGCCAGCAGCTTAGATGTCGAGCAGTACTTC CASSLDVEQYF
TRBJ1-6 TRBV30 NA TRBD1 TGTGCCTGGAGCCTGACAGGGGGGCTAAATTCACCCCTCCACTTT CAWSLTGGLNSPLHF
TRBJ1-6 TRBV7-9 NA TRBD1 TGTGCCATCCAGGGGGCGGACAGGGGGAATTCACCCCTCCACTTT CAIQGADRGNSPLHF
TRBJ2-3 TRBV9 NA NA TGTGCCAGCAGCGTAGGAGGCCCGGGGAATACGCAGTATTTT CASSVGGPGNTQYF
TRBJ1-1 TRBV19 once NA TGTGCCAGTAGTTTGCAACCCGCTCTGAACACTGAAGCTTTCTTT CASSLQPALNTEAFF
TRBJ2-7 TRBV18 NA NA TGTGCCAGCTCACGGACAGAGGGGCCCCACGAGCAGTACTTC CASSRTEGPHEQYF
TRBJ1-4 TRBV7-9 NA NA TGTGCCAGCAGCTTAACTCAGGGTAACAATGAAAAACTGTTTTTT CASSLTQGNNEKLFF
TRBJ2-1 TRBV7-3 NA TRBD2 TGTGCCAGCAGCTTACGAGCGGGAATGGAATACAATGAGCAGTTCTTC CASSLRAGMEYNEQFF
TRBJ2-7 TRBV13 once TRBD2 TGTGCCAGCACACTGGGGACTAGCGGGGGGGCGGGAGAGCAGTACTTC CASTLGTSGGAGEQYF
TRBJ1-5 TRBV7-2 NA NA TGTGCCAGCAGCTTATACCCCTTAGGTGCCCAGCATTTT CASSLYPLGAQHF
TRBJ1-5 TRBV5-1 NA TRBD1 TGCGCCAGCAGCCGTTTTACAGGGGATAATCAGCCCCAGCATTTT CASSRFTGDNQPQHF
TRBJ1-1 TRBV7-3 once NA TGTGCCAGCAGCTATGTGAACACTGAAGCTTTCTTT CASSYVNTEAFF
TRBJ2-5 TRBV11-3 NA NA TGTGCCAGCAGCTTGGGGGCCGGGGAGACCCAGTACTTC CASSLGAGETQYF
TRBJ2-3 TRBV24-1 NA TRBD1 TGTGCCACCGGGACCGCAGGGGGCCTCGCAGATACGCAGTATTTT CATGTAGGLADTQYF
TRBJ1-5 TRBV11-1 NA NA TGTGCCAGCAGCCCCGTCCGGGTAGTCTTGCAGCCCCAGCATTTT CASSPVRVVLQPQHF
TRBJ2-7 TRBV11-3 NA NA TGTGCCAGCAGCTTAGTCCCCAGAACCTACGAGCAGTACTTC CASSLVPRTYEQYF
TRBJ2-3 TRBV12-3/TRBV12-4 NA NA TGTGCCAGCAGTTACACAGATACGCAGTATTTT CASSYTDTQYF
TRBJ1-5 TRBV7-9 NA NA TGTGCCAGCAGCTTAGGGCAGGCTAGCAATCAGCCCCAGCATTTT CASSLGQASNQPQHF
TRBJ1-4 TRBV27 once NA TGTGCCAGCAGTCTAGCCTGGGCTAATGAAAAACTGTTTTTT CASSLAWANEKLFF
TRBJ1-2 TRBV11-3 NA NA TGTGCCAGCAGCTTACAGAACTATGGCTACACCTTC CASSLQNYGYTF
TRBJ1-1 TRBV5-1 few NA TGCGCCAGCAGCAACAAAGCTGGCGGGGCCATAACGACGAACACTGAAGCTTTCTTT CASSNKAGGAITTNTEAFF
TRBJ2-2 TRBV18 NA NA TGTGCCAGCTCACCATCATTGGCAGGACGGACCGGGGAGCTGTTTTTT CASSPSLAGRTGELFF
TRBJ2-3 TRBV12-3/TRBV12-4 NA NA TGTGCCAGCAGTTTAACAGATACGCAGTATTTT CASSLTDTQYF
TRBJ1-4 TRBV25-1 NA NA TGTGCCAGCAGTGAATTGCGGATCCAAGGGGAAAAACTGTTTTTT CASSELRIQGEKLFF
TRBJ2-5 TRBV3-1/TRBV3-2 NA NA TGTGCCAGCAGCCAAGAGAGACAAAAAGAGACCCAGTACTTC CASSQERQKETQYF
TRBJ1-2 TRBV7-9 NA NA TGTGCCAGCAGCTTACGGGGAAATGATAACTATGGCTACACCTTC CASSLRGNDNYGYTF
TRBJ2-1 TRBV7-2 NA NA TGTGCCAGCAGCTCAACAGGTGACAATGAGCAGTTCTTC CASSSTGDNEQFF
TRBJ2-5 TRBV6-6 NA TRBD2 TGTGCCAGCAGCCGCGGGACTAGCGGAGGGGAGACCCAGTACTTC CASSRGTSGGETQYF
TRBJ2-2 TRBV7-9 NA TRBD1 TGTGCCATCCCGCCCGGGACAGGGGGTTTGGGGGAGCTGTTTTTT CAIPPGTGGLGELFF
TRBJ2-5 TRBV11-3 NA NA TGTGCCAGCAGCTTAGGTAGCAGACAGACCCAGTACTTC CASSLGSRQTQYF
TRBJ2-3 TRBV24-1 NA NA TGTGCCACCAGTGATTTTAATGATCGGGGCAGGGGTGACACAGATACGCAGTATTTT CATSDFNDRGRGDTDTQYF
TRBJ1-2 TRBV6-1 NA NA TGTGCCAGCAGTGAAATCGGGCGATATGGCTACACCTTC CASSEIGRYGYTF
TRBJ1-2 TRBV4-3 NA NA TGCGCCAGCAGCCCAGGACGGCTGCTCTATGGCTACACCTTC CASSPGRLLYGYTF
TRBJ1-3 TRBV30 NA NA TGTGCCTGGGGACACCTCTCTGGAAACACCATATATTTT CAWGHLSGNTIYF
TRBJ2-1 TRBV5-1 NA TRBD2 TGCGCCAGCAGCCCCCGGGGGGTCAACTACAATGAGCAGTTCTTC CASSPRGVNYNEQFF
TRBJ1-1 TRBV5-1 NA NA TGCGCCAGTGTAGGGGGAATGAGAGGGACTGAAGCTTTCTTT CASVGGMRGTEAFF
TRBJ2-7 TRBV4-1 NA TRBD1 TGCGCCAGCAGCCAAGGGGTATCCGGGACAGGCCTCTACGAGCAGTACTTC CASSQGVSGTGLYEQYF
TRBJ2-7 TRBV9 NA TRBD2 TGTGCCAGCAGCTCCAGTGGACTAGCCTACGAGCAGTACTTC CASSSSGLAYEQYF
TRBJ1-1 TRBV7-9 NA NA TGTGCCAGCAGCTTAGGTCAGCCGAACACTGAAGCTTTCTTT CASSLGQPNTEAFF
TRBJ1-2 TRBV5-6 once TRBD1 TGTGCCAGCAGCTGGACAGGGGATGGGGGCTACACCTTC CASSWTGDGGYTF
TRBJ1-2 TRBV29-1 NA TRBD1 TGCAGCGTTGACGGGACAGGGGGACCTAACTATGGCTACACCTTC CSVDGTGGPNYGYTF
TRBJ1-2 TRBV7-2 few NA TGTGCCAGCAGTCGGAGGGGGGGGTCCGGCTACACCTTC CASSRRGGSGYTF
TRBJ2-7 TRBV6-1 NA NA TGTGCCAGCAGTGAAGGTCCCGGGCCCGTCTCCTACGAGCAGTACTTC CASSEGPGPVSYEQYF
TRBJ1-5 TRBV29-1 NA TRBD1 TGCAGCGTTGTAGAGACAGGGGGAAGCAATCAGCCCCAGCATTTT CSVVETGGSNQPQHF
TRBJ1-1 TRBV19 NA NA TGTGCCAATTTGACAGGCCCGAACACTGAAGCTTTCTTT CANLTGPNTEAFF
TRBJ2-3 TRBV9 once TRBD2 TGTGCCAGCAGCGTAGTAGCGGGGGGCGATACGCAGTATTTT CASSVVAGGDTQYF
TRBJ1-5 TRBV7-6 NA NA TGTGCCAGCAGCTTACGACAGCTGAGTCAGCCCCAGCATTTT CASSLRQLSQPQHF